Shown below are 24 T cell receptor beta chains from a single sample sequenced in a study of blood T cell repertoires in COVID-19. Measured with immunoSEQ multiplex PCR; TCRdb has only the in-frame clones, and not every one. Among about 260,000 clones listed, 84% were seen once. Sequencing input: peripheral blood. The receptor set was obtained from a woman aged 40 to 55 who had recovered from COVID-19.

This clone was found once. The rearrangement links TRBV12-3 or TRBV12-4 to TRBJ1-2; D remains unclear. The CDR3 contains 13 residues. Trimming shortened V by 5 bases and J by 6 bases, and 13 bases separated the two germline ends. CDR3 DNA: TGTGCCAGCAGTCTCCCAAACCGGGATGGCTACACCTTC. It translates to CASSLPNRDGYTF.

For this clone: This same CDR3 is encoded by further DNA sequences in the sample. The CDR3, as DNA: TGCGCCAGCAGCTTGGACAGCCAGAACACTGAAGCTTTCTTT. Its protein is CASSLDSQNTEAFF. J is TRBJ1-1 and V is TRBV5-1; no clear D. V was pared by 0 bases and J by 1 base, with 7 bases between. The CDR3 extends over 14 amino acids. The germline V gene has CDR1 SGHRS and CDR2 YFSETQ.

This sequence joins TRBV11-2 and TRBJ1-1; 7 bases align to TRBD1. In germline, CDR1 is SGHAT, CDR2 FQNNGV. CDR3 length: 13 amino acids. V lost 4 bases to trimming and J lost 5 bases; unmatched junction nucleotides: 4. The CDR3 sequence: CASSYNRGTEAFF. In DNA form, the CDR3 reads TGTGCCAGCAGCTACAACAGGGGTACTGAAGCTTTCTTT.

The rearrangement uses TRBV7-9 and TRBJ1-3; perhaps TRBD1 as D (6 bases). Trimming took off 5 bases at V and 2 bases at J, with 16 bases between the two ends. The germline V gene has CDR1 SEHNR and CDR2 FQNEAQ (reference sequence). CDR3 size: 16 residues. The CDR3 DNA follows: TGTGCCAGCAGCAAATTCCAACAGGGCACTGGAAACACCATATATTTT. Translating it yields CASSKFQQGTGNTIYF. Complete variable domain (other parts from reference TRBV7-9 and TRBJ1-3): DTGVSQNPRHKITKRGQNVTFRCDPISEHNRLYWYRQTLGQGPEFLTYFQNEAQLEKSRLLSDRFSAERPKGSFSTLEIQRTEQGDSAMYLCASSKFQQGTGNTIYFGEGSWLTVV.

This rearrangement joins TRBV3-1 (or the pseudogene TRBV3-2) to TRBJ2-7, with D perhaps matching TRBD1 (6 bases). Trimming removed 4 bases at V and 2 bases at J, with 21 bases between. Germline V lookup: CDR1 LGHDT, CDR2 YNNKEL (reference sequence). The length of the CDR3 is 17 residues. CDR3 amino acids: CASSPRPGQPRPYEQYF. The CDR3 DNA sequence: TGTGCCAGCAGCCCCCGACCCGGACAGCCGAGACCCTACGAGCAGTACTTC.

This chain connects TRBV5-5 to TRBJ1-2; possibly TRBD1 for D (6 bases). Germline V CDR1 and CDR2: SGHKS, YYEKEE (reference sequence). V gave up 0 bases and J gave up 6 bases, with 15 bases separating them. This CDR3 is built from 15 residues. The CDR3 reads CASSLVSQGRNGYTF. In nucleotides, the CDR3 is TGTGCCAGCAGCTTGGTCTCACAGGGTCGGAATGGCTACACCTTC.

J is TRBJ1-6 and V is TRBV18, with 8 positions matching TRBD1. The V and J ends lost 6 bases and 7 bases, in that order; junction bases with no gene match: 5. Looked up from germline, CDR1 is KGHSH and CDR2 is LQKENI. The length of the CDR3 is 14 residues. CDR3 protein: CASSPGQVNSPLHF. CDR3 sequence (DNA): TGTGCCAGCTCCCCGGGACAGGTGAATTCACCCCTCCACTTT.

The rearrangement links TRBV3-1 (or the pseudogene TRBV3-2) to TRBJ1-2; D perhaps matches TRBD1 (6 bases). The CDR3 has 14 amino acids. Germline lookup yields CDR1 LGHDT and CDR2 YNNKEL (reference sequence). Trimming cost V 4 bases and J 8 bases, with 17 bases left between them. The CDR3: CASSLTDSRPGYTF. The CDR3 DNA is TGTGCCAGCAGCCTGACGGACAGCCGGCCGGGCTACACCTTC.

This rearrangement joins TRBV11-3 to TRBJ2-3; possibly TRBD2 for D (5 bases). The CDR3 extends over 15 amino acids. CDR1 SGHNT and CDR2 YENEEA come from the germline V gene. V was clipped by 1 base and J by 2 bases, with 10 bases between them. The CDR3 nucleotides read TGTGCCAGCAGCTTAGGGGCGGGCCCCACAGATACGCAGTATTTT. Protein: CASSLGAGPTDTQYF.

This clone was observed a single time. The V and J genes are TRBV7-7 and TRBJ2-1; 8 bases agree with TRBD2. CDR1 and CDR2 from the germline V gene are SSHAT and FNYEAQ (reference sequence). This CDR3 is built from 16 residues. V lost 1 base, J lost 4 bases, and 6 bases stayed unmatched. The CDR3: CASSLVGGGSYNEQFF. CDR3 nucleotides: TGTGCCAGCAGCTTAGTCGGCGGGGGGTCGTACAATGAGCAGTTCTTC.

This chain connects TRBV25-1 to TRBJ1-2; D is uncertain. Germline loops: CDR1 MGHDK, CDR2 SYGVNS. V lost 1 base and J lost 8, with 17 bases in between. The CDR3 is 15 residues long. This chain's CDR3 is CASSESPSTTRGYTF. CDR3 DNA: TGTGCCAGCAGTGAATCTCCGAGCACGACTCGAGGCTACACCTTC.

The genes are TRBV5-1 and TRBJ1-6; the D is unclear. CDR1 and CDR2 (germline): SGHRS, YFSETQ. Trimming cost V 2 bases and J 5 bases, with 2 bases left between them. This CDR3 has 12 residues. This chain's CDR3 is CASSFDNSPLHF. CDR3 DNA: TGCGCCAGCAGCTTCGATAATTCACCCCTCCACTTT.

This rearrangement joins TRBV6-1 to TRBJ2-2, with a possible D match to TRBD1 (6 bases). Germline lookup yields CDR1 MNHNS and CDR2 SASEGT. V was pared by 2 bases and J by 6 bases, with 16 bases between. The CDR3 sequence is 16 residues long. CDR3: CASSEYLAQGSGELFF. CDR3 nucleotides: TGTGCCAGCAGTGAATATCTGGCGCAGGGGTCCGGGGAGCTGTTTTTT.

The rearrangement links TRBV7-2 to TRBJ1-5, with TRBD1 as a possible D gene (6 bases). The germline V gene has CDR1 SGHTA and CDR2 FQGNSA. The CDR3 has 14 amino acids. V lost 4 bases and J 2 bases, leaving 9 bases between the germline ends. The CDR3 nucleotides read TGTGCCAGCAGCTCAAAGGGGGGCAATCAGCCCCAGCATTTT. This gives the protein CASSSKGGNQPQHF. The whole variable domain, filled in from reference TRBV7-2 and TRBJ1-5, reads GAGVSQSPSNKVTEKGKDVELRCDPISGHTALYWYRQSLGQGLEFLIYFQGNSAPDKSGLPSDRFSAERTGGSVSTLTIQRTQQEDSAVYLCASSSKGGNQPQHFGDGTRLSIL.

The chain carries TRBV7-2 and TRBJ2-7; TRBD2 aligns across 12 bases. Germline lookup yields CDR1 SGHTA and CDR2 FQGNSA. V shed 5 bases and J 4 bases; nucleotides not matched to a gene: 9. CDR3 length: 16 amino acids. This CDR3 is CASSGWTSGNNYEQYF. CDR3 nucleotides: TGTGCCAGCAGCGGGTGGACTAGCGGGAACAATTACGAGCAGTACTTC.

The chain links TRBV24-1 to TRBJ2-1, with TRBD1 identical over 9 bases. The junction had 18 bases not matched to a gene; V was cut back by 9 bases and J by 7 bases. From germline, CDR1 is KGHDR and CDR2 SFDVKD. This CDR3 comprises 17 residues. The CDR3 bases are TGTGCCACCTCAGCTAGTGCCGGGACAGGGTTCAAGAATGAGCAGTTCTTC. It translates to CATSASAGTGFKNEQFF.

This sequence joins TRBV9 and TRBJ2-1, with D unresolved. Between the trimmed V and J ends, which lost 2 bases and 3 bases, there was a span of 6 bases. Germline V gives CDR1 SGDLS, CDR2 YYNGEE. This CDR3 region has 13 residues. The CDR3 protein is CASSVASYNEQFF. The CDR3 region has the DNA TGTGCCAGCAGCGTTGCCAGCTACAATGAGCAGTTCTTC.

The chain joins TRBV19 to TRBJ1-1; D possibly corresponds to TRBD1 (6 bases). Looked up from germline, CDR1 is LNHDA and CDR2 is SQIVND (reference sequence). CDR3 size: 15 residues. Trimming left V 2 bases short and J 1 base short, with 11 bases between. This chain's CDR3 is CASSINRDGNTEAFF. CDR3 coding DNA: TGTGCCAGTAGTATAAACAGGGACGGGAACACTGAAGCTTTCTTT. Using reference TRBV19 and TRBJ1-1 for the parts outside the CDR3, the full variable domain is DGGITQSPKYLFRKEGQNVTLSCEQNLNHDAMYWYRQDPGQGLRLIYYSQIVNDFQKGDIAEGYSVSREKKESFPLTVTSAQKNPTAFYLCASSINRDGNTEAFFGQGTRLTVV.

A few counts support this clone. This chain connects TRBV29-1 to TRBJ2-1; 11 bases line up with TRBD2. Losses at the gene ends were 6 bases for V and 2 bases for J; bases not matched to a gene: 6. There are 15 residues in the CDR3. Per the germline V gene, CDR1 is SQVTM and CDR2 is ANQGSEA. The CDR3 reads CSVVRSGGAYNEQFF. DNA for the CDR3: TGCAGCGTAGTTCGTAGCGGGGGGGCCTACAATGAGCAGTTCTTC.

This chain joins TRBV28 and TRBJ1-2; D gene uncertain. CDR1 and CDR2 from the germline V gene are MDHEN and SYDVKM. V gave up 3 bases and J gave up 6 bases, with 20 bases separating them. The CDR3 is 16 amino acids. The DNA of the CDR3 is TGTGCCAGCAGTTTCTCAAATCGGGAAGAATGGAATGGCTACACCTTC. This gives the protein CASSFSNREEWNGYTF.

This rearrangement joins TRBV19 to TRBJ2-1; perhaps TRBD2 as D (5 bases). CDR1 and CDR2 from the germline V gene are LNHDA and SQIVND (reference sequence). The CDR3 consists of 13 residues. Between the trimmed V and J ends, which lost 8 bases and 3 bases, there was a span of 11 bases. The CDR3 DNA is TGTGCCAGTGGCCCGGACTTCTACAATGAGCAGTTCTTC. Its translation: CASGPDFYNEQFF.

The CDR3 nucleotides are TGTGCCAGCAGTTCGCGGACTAGCGGGGTAATAGATACGCAGTATTTT. The encoded protein is CASSSRTSGVIDTQYF. J is TRBJ2-3 and V is TRBV27; 12 bases align to TRBD2. CDR1 is MNHEY and CDR2 is SMNVEV in the germline V gene (reference sequence). The CDR3 extends over 16 amino acids. The junction had 7 bases not matched to a gene; V was cut back by 4 bases and J by 5 bases.

This chain uses TRBV28 with TRBJ2-2, with 11 bases lining up with TRBD2. Germline CDR1 is MDHEN and CDR2 is SYDVKM. Germline trimming cut 6 bases from V and 3 bases from J; bases unmatched to any gene: 6. The length of the CDR3 is 16 residues. Here the CDR3 reads CASRTGTSGYTGELFF. The CDR3 nucleotides read TGTGCCAGCAGGACCGGGACTAGCGGTTACACCGGGGAGCTGTTTTTT.

The chain carries TRBV2 and TRBJ1-6, with a tentative D call TRBD1 (6 bases). CDR1 and CDR2 (germline): SNHLY, FYNNEI. V lost 5 bases, J lost 7 bases, and 12 bases lay in between. CDR3 length equals 14 residues. In nucleotides, the CDR3 is TGTGCCAGCAGTAACAGGGTACGGAATTCACCCCTCCACTTT. It codes for CASSNRVRNSPLHF.